This T cell receptor (beta chain) is drawn from a study of blood T cell repertoires in COVID-19. The study recruited people aged roughly 18 to 100 years across 24 US areas. Allocation to cohorts depended on clinical history reported by the participants. Methods used by the authors: How many nucleated cells were present was estimated from reference gene primer amplification. The table came from immunoSEQ multiplex PCR; TCRdb's copy has only in-frame clones and leaves some out. V and J calls and clone size are given by that table; D and trimming were obtained from the DNA. The data hold approximately 300,000 clones, with approximately 88% observed a single time. From germline, CDR1 is MNHEY and CDR2 SVGAGI. The CDR3 loop spans 14 amino acids. V was cut by 0 bases and J by 4 bases, with 9 bases left in between.

Sample: PBMCs or T cells enriched from blood (not recorded which). The sequence derives from a man aged 55 to 70 who had recovered from COVID-19. The chain recombines TRBV6-5 with TRBJ2-5; D ambiguous. The CDR3 coding sequence is TGTGCCAGCAGTTACTCGAAGTACGGAGAGACCCAGTACTTC. It codes for CASSYSKYGETQYF.